This T cell receptor beta chain was obtained from a study of T cells in Graves' hyperthyroidism and ophthalmopathy. Study details: At initial diagnosis, before any treatment had begun, peripheral blood was obtained.

Regions amplified from RNA transcripts were the TCR beta CDR3 regions. The primer set for the first-round RT-PCR of the TCR CDR3 was HTBI. One entry per CDR3 protein, called by TCRdb with MiXCR from the multiplex PCR reads. The table lists 370,000 or so distinct CDR3 sequences, 13% of them singletons, with about a fifth in the top ten. The CDR3 consists of 13 residues. J was trimmed by 9 bases and V by 7 bases; bases with no gene match: 4. This clonotype was seen at least ten times. The specimen sequenced was blood. This clonotype was sampled from a young man with Graves' hyperthyroidism that later progressed to Graves' ophthalmopathy. V is TRBV12-3 or TRBV12-4 and J is TRBJ2-1; 12 bases align to TRBD2. CDR3 DNA sequence: TGTGCCAGCACTAGCGGGGGGGCGGGTGAGCAGTTCTTC. Translated, it gives CASTSGGAGEQFF.